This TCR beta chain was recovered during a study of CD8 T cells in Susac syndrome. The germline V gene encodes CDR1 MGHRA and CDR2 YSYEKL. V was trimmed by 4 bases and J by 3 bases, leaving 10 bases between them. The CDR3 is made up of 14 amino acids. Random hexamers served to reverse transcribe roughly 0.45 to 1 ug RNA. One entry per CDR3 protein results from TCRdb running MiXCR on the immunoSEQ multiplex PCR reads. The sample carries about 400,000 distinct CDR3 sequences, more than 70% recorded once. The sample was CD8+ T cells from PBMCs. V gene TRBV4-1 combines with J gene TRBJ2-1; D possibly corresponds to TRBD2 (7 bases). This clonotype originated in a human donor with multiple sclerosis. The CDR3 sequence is CASSRGGDYNEQFF. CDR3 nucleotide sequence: TGCGCCAGCAGCCGGGGGGGCGACTACAATGAGCAGTTCTTC.